This T cell receptor (beta chain) comes out of a study of blood T cell repertoires in COVID-19. Study-level background: Whether acute or convalescent, the COVID-19 samples came from the United States, Italy and Spain. Sample material is recorded as cDNA or gDNA derived from T cells, B-cell-depleted T cells, or PBMCs.

Sequencing used immunoSEQ multiplex PCR; TCRdb keeps in-frame clones, though not all of them. The table has 150,000 to 200,000 clones, 93% seen once. This clone was detected only once. Followed over time, Seattle patients had been enrolled while infection was active. The CDR3 totals 14 residues. The V gene's germline CDR1 is SEHNR and CDR2 FQNEAQ (reference sequence). The V end lost 5 bases, the J end lost 10 bases, and 20 bases lay between the germline ends. Sequencing was done on a sample of peripheral blood. The rearrangement links TRBV7-9 to TRBJ1-2, with a weak D call TRBD1 (6 bases). This receptor was identified in a woman aged 60-75 years with COVID-19, enrolled during active disease. Here the CDR3 DNA reads TGTGCCAGCAGCGAAGGGGGGGTAGTCCATTACTACACCTTC. This encodes CASSEGGVVHYYTF.